The clone carrying this T cell receptor (beta chain) has just a few counts. The target antigen is unknown. The data stem from a study of CD8 T cells in ankylosing spondylitis. Overall study findings and caveats: Characteristic, it appeared, of ankylosing spondylitis blood was a TCR beta motif of eight highly homologous variants. In reactive arthritis synovial fluid and blood, some motif variants had been reported before. Disease-linked clones reportedly concentrated significantly in matched ankylosing spondylitis synovial fluid.

TCRdb passed the 5' RACE reads through MiXCR, listing each CDR3 protein once. The sample holds fewer than 200,000 distinct CDR3 sequences, around 18% seen once. Material: blood, either unsorted or a sorted T cell fraction (not recorded which). This TCR came from a male donor with ankylosing spondylitis or in good health (not recorded which).

The CDR3 loop reads CASSPFETTGTNTEAFF. The CDR3 DNA follows: TGTGCCAGCTCACCATTTGAGACGACAGGGACGAACACTGAAGCTTTCTTT. J is TRBJ1-1 and V is TRBV18; TRBD1 agrees at 7 bases. The CDR3 totals 17 residues. Germline CDR1 is KGHSH and CDR2 is LQKENI. The J segment lost 1 base and the V segment lost 2 bases, leaving 10 bases of the junction unmatched.